This entry lists 18 T cell receptor beta chains sequenced from one sample in a study of T cell repertoires in cytomegalovirus infection. Each CDR3 protein is one row after TCRdb ran MiXCR on the reads. Of some 220,000 distinct CDR3 sequences listed, around 35% are singletons. Antigens for these TCRs are unknown. The source material was CD8+ T cells from cultured PBMCs, sampled from culture after CMV antigen stimulation. All receptors come from a human donor in good health (CMV status not recorded). Some clones in this sample may be carry-over from other donors' samples.

This clonotype was seen just once. The chain has TRBV20-1 and TRBJ2-3, with 13 nucleotides matching TRBD2. Germline lookup yields CDR1 DFQATT and CDR2 SNEGSKA (reference sequence). V gave up 3 bases and J gave up 5 bases; unmatched junction bases: 17. This CDR3 has 19 residues. CDR3 DNA: TGCAGTGCTAGCCTCCCCCAACTAACTAGCGGGGGGGCCAGAGATACGCAGTATTTT. Protein: CSASLPQLTSGGARDTQYF.

The CDR3 sequence is CASRLELGSSGELFF. The CDR3 bases are TGTGCCAGCCGACTCGAGTTGGGGTCGAGCGGGGAGCTGTTTTTT. The J gene is TRBJ2-2, the V gene TRBV4-2; D is undetermined. This CDR3 is built from 15 residues. Per the germline V gene, CDR1 is LGHNA and CDR2 is YNFKEQ. Trimming removed 8 bases from V and 7 bases from J, with 20 bases in between.

J is TRBJ1-2 and V is TRBV7-8, with 9 bases that match TRBD1. The junction had 6 bases not matched to a gene; V was cut back by 5 bases and J by 5 bases. Germline CDR1 is SGHVS and CDR2 is FQNEAQ. There are 14 residues in the CDR3. The CDR3 DNA reads TGTGCCAGCAGCCGGGGACAGGGATCGTATGGCTACACCTTC. Residues: CASSRGQGSYGYTF.

The chain combines TRBV7-9 with TRBJ1-3; 9 bases match TRBD1. The CDR3 totals 21 residues. Germline V gives CDR1 SEHNR, CDR2 FQNEAQ (reference sequence). Trimming cost V 5 bases and J 0 bases; bases outside gene matches: 20. The chain's CDR3 is CASSVSVRDRDMGFSGNTIYF. The CDR3 DNA sequence: TGTGCCAGCAGCGTAAGCGTGAGGGACAGGGACATGGGGTTCTCTGGAAACACCATATATTTT.

The chain employs TRBV5-6 and TRBJ1-1; perhaps TRBD1 as D (5 bases). Deletions cut 0 bases from V and 3 bases from J, with 9 bases between. CDR3 length: 14 amino acids. Germline V gene lookup returns CDR1 SGHDT and CDR2 YYEEEE. This CDR3 reads CASSLGQGHTEAFF. DNA of the CDR3: TGTGCCAGCAGCTTGGGGCAGGGACACACTGAAGCTTTCTTT.

This clonotype appeared a few times. The rearrangement uses TRBV7-8 and TRBJ2-2, with 8 bases that match TRBD1. V shed 2 bases and J 3 bases; nucleotides not matched to a gene: 5. The CDR3 spans 16 residues. Germline V CDR1 and CDR2: SGHVS, FQNEAQ. For the CDR3, the DNA is TGTGCCAGCAGCTTACCCCAGGGGGCCGACACCGGGGAGCTGTTTTTT. This gives the protein CASSLPQGADTGELFF.

This clonotype was picked up many times. The CDR3 DNA follows: TGTGCCAGCAGCTTAAACGAGGGACAGGGTCGACTTCAGGGAATCAAAAACATTCAGTACTTC. Translated, it gives CASSLNEGQGRLQGIKNIQYF. V and J are TRBV7-8 and TRBJ2-4; TRBD1 agrees at 9 bases. The CDR3 runs 21 residues. CDR1 and CDR2 from the germline V gene are SGHVS and FQNEAQ. V dropped 2 bases and J dropped 3; count of bases not matched to a gene: 20.

The V gene is TRBV9, the J gene TRBJ2-7; TRBD1 or TRBD2 may be the D gene (6 bases each). CDR1 is SGDLS and CDR2 is YYNGEE in the germline V gene. CDR3 length: 14 amino acids. The V and J ends lost 2 bases and 5 bases respectively, with 14 bases between them. CDR3 protein: CASSVGRGRNEQYF. In nucleotides, the CDR3 is TGTGCCAGCAGCGTGGGTCGGGGGCGGAACGAGCAGTACTTC.

This clonotype was seen a few times. The rearrangement uses TRBV12-3 or TRBV12-4 and TRBJ1-3; no reliable D call. The CDR3 loop spans 14 amino acids. Trimming left V 4 bases short and J 4 bases short, with 11 bases between. CDR3 region: CASSWNTAGNTIYF. In DNA, the CDR3 is TGTGCCAGCAGTTGGAATACCGCAGGAAACACCATATATTTT.

The chain joins TRBV6-2 or TRBV6-3 to TRBJ2-3; 14 bases are a match to TRBD2. This CDR3 is built from 19 residues. V gave up 5 bases and J gave up 1 base; unmatched junction bases: 11. The germline V gene encodes CDR1 MNHEY and CDR2 SVGEGT. The CDR3 bases are TGTGCCAGCAGTGGGACTAGCGGGGGCTCGGGGATCGGCACAGATACGCAGTATTTT. Protein: CASSGTSGGSGIGTDTQYF.

The chain links TRBV7-9 to TRBJ2-4; D might be TRBD1 (6 bases). Trimming pared 6 bases from V and 2 bases from J, leaving 20 bases between. The length of the CDR3 is 17 residues. CDR1 is SEHNR, CDR2 FQNEAQ, per germline (reference sequence). The DNA for the CDR3 is TGTGCCAGCAGACGATCACAGGGTCTTGGCTCCAAAAACATTCAGTACTTC. This codes for CASRRSQGLGSKNIQYF.

The sample holds a few counts of this clonotype. J is TRBJ1-1 and V is TRBV19; TRBD1 matches 9 bases. Germline V gives CDR1 LNHDA, CDR2 SQIVND (reference sequence). The CDR3 has 17 amino acids. The J segment lost 6 bases and the V segment lost 3 bases, leaving 14 bases of the junction unmatched. The CDR3 DNA is TGTGCCAGTAGTATTGCCCTCAGAAGGGACAGGGACTCTGAAGCTTTCTTT. Translating it yields CASSIALRRDRDSEAFF.

The J gene is TRBJ2-6, the V gene TRBV10-3; 8 positions agree with TRBD2. Trimming at V came to 4 bases and at J to 0 bases, leaving 8 bases not matched to a gene. Per germline, CDR1 ENHRY and CDR2 SYGVKD. The CDR3 totals 18 residues. CDR3 DNA sequence: TGTGCCATCAGTGGACTAGCGAACACTCCCTCTGGGGCCAACGTCCTGACTTTC. Encoded protein: CAISGLANTPSGANVLTF.

This clonotype was seen a few times. The CDR3 coding sequence is TGTGCCACCAGCAGATCACTGGGACATGAGAAGGATCAGCCCCAGCATTTT. Translation: CATSRSLGHEKDQPQHF. V gene TRBV15 combines with J gene TRBJ1-5; perhaps TRBD1 as D (6 bases). CDR3 length: 17 residues. Germline-derived CDR1 and CDR2 are LNHNV and YYDKDF (reference sequence). Trimming shortened V by 2 bases and J by 5 bases, and 19 bases separated the two germline ends.

This sequence joins TRBV11-2 and TRBJ2-5; weak D call: TRBD1 (6 bases). Germline assignment: CDR1 SGHAT and CDR2 FQNNGV. The CDR3 contains 16 residues. Trimming left V 5 bases short and J 1 base short, with 17 bases between. CDR3 nucleotides: TGTGCCAGCAGCAAAATTCTCCAGGGGCCCCAAGAGACCCAGTACTTC. Protein sequence: CASSKILQGPQETQYF.

This clonotype was seen a handful of times. The gene calls are TRBV7-8 and TRBJ2-1; TRBD2 aligns across 11 bases. The germline V gene has CDR1 SGHVS and CDR2 FQNEAQ. Unmatched junction bases numbered 6, after V lost 3 bases and J lost 5 bases. The CDR3 has 16 residues. The CDR3 coding sequence is TGTGCCAGCAGCTTTAGCGGGAGGGCCATCCACAATGAGCAGTTCTTC. Translating it yields CASSFSGRAIHNEQFF.

The J gene is TRBJ2-2, the V gene TRBV24-1, with a tentative D call TRBD2 (7 bases). The length of the CDR3 is 16 residues. V shed 0 bases and J shed 7 bases, with 14 bases lying between them. Germline V gene sequence: CDR1 KGHDR, CDR2 SFDVKD. CDR3 in DNA: TGTGCCACCAGTGATTTGAGGGGGGGAGAAGGCGGGGAGCTGTTTTTT. Its translation is CATSDLRGGEGGELFF.

This chain connects TRBV11-2 to TRBJ2-5; D not certain. Germline assignment: CDR1 SGHAT and CDR2 FQNNGV. Trimming stripped 4 bases from V and 4 bases from J, with 10 bases between. This CDR3 contains 13 residues. CDR3 protein: CASSSRFRETQYF. The CDR3 DNA reads as TGTGCCAGCAGCTCCCGCTTTAGAGAGACCCAGTACTTC.